This T cell receptor (beta chain) was profiled in a study of blood T cells in healthy people across ages. Through a sample-barcoded 5' primer and a J-beta primer mix, a second PCR was run for roughly 6 to 11 cycles. MiXCR, run by TCRdb on the 5' RACE reads, gives a single entry per CDR3 protein. The sample comprises about 1.4 million distinct CDR3 sequences, 45% to 70% of which are singletons, and 6.7% rests with the top ten. This CDR3 comprises 13 residues. CDR1 is MNHEY and CDR2 is SVGEGT in the germline V gene. The donors, healthy Caucasians from Russia, were aged roughly 6 to 90. The gene calls are TRBV6-2 or TRBV6-3 and TRBJ2-4, with D perhaps matching TRBD2 (5 bases). The DNA end is a closer match to TRBJ2-7, so the J assignment may be wrong. Specimen: blood. This receptor was identified in a man aged 18 to 30 in good health. The CDR3 nucleotides read TGTGCCAGCAGTACAGCATCGAGGGACGAGCAGTACTTC. Amino acid sequence: CASSTASRDEQYF.